The TCR beta chain described here comes from a study of blood T cell repertoires in COVID-19. Study as a whole: Sources were T cells, B-cell-depleted T cells, or PBMCs; the material itself was cDNA or gDNA.

There are 12 residues in the CDR3. From germline, CDR1 is SGHVS and CDR2 FQNEAQ. V shed 5 bases and J shed 6 bases, with 9 bases lying between them. As processed by the authors: Amplified reference gene primers provided the basis for estimating nucleated cell counts. The data were produced by immunoSEQ multiplex PCR, yet TCRdb's version contains in-frame clones alone and is incomplete. V and J calls and clone size are as listed in that table; D and trimming were resolved from the DNA. The repertoire holds fewer than 150,000 clones, about 86% seen once, with 0.88% in the top ten. This sequence was found in a woman between 45 and 60 years old with active or convalescent COVID-19. The chain joins TRBV7-8 to TRBJ2-3; D is undetermined. Sequencing was carried out using peripheral blood. The CDR3 is CASSQHPDTQYF. The CDR3 bases are TGTGCCAGCAGCCAACACCCCGATACGCAGTATTTT.